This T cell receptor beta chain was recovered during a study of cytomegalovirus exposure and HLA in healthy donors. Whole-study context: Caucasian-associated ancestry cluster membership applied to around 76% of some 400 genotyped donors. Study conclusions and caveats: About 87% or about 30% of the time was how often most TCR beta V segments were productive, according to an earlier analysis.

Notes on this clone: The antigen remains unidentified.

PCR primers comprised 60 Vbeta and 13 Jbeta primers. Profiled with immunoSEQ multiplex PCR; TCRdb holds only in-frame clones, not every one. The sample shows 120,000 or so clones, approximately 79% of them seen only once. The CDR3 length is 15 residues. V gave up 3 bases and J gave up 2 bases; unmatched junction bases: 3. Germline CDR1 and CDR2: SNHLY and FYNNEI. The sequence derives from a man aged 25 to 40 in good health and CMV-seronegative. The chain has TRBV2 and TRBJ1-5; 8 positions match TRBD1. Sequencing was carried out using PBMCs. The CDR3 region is CASSEGQVRNQPQHF. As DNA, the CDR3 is TGTGCCAGCAGTGAGGGACAGGTTCGCAATCAGCCCCAGCATTTT.